This TCR beta chain is from a study of a mutant IDH1 vaccine in newly diagnosed glioma. As for the study in general: Vaccines began 4-6 weeks after radiotherapy alone, or with temozolomide cycles. The timing of visit V12 was week 35, and that of visit V13 was week 47.

This clone has only a few counts. Antigen specificity is unknown. Sequenced by immunoSEQ multiplex PCR; TCRdb stores in-frame clones only, minus some. Found here are approximately 50,000 clones, approximately 80% of them singletons; the top ten hold 9% to 15%. Time point indicated: week 35, safety follow-up. It was 300 ug of mutant IDH1 20-mer peptide that made up each vaccine dose, given with topical imiquimod. Patients came in for eight vaccinations, in weeks 1, 3, 5, 7, 11, 15, 19 and 23. Donors' newly diagnosed IDH1-mutant WHO grade 3 or 4 astrocytomas lacked nuclear ATRX. V shed 5 bases and J shed 2 bases, with 9 bases lying between them. The germline gives CDR1 MNHEY, CDR2 SMNVEV (reference sequence). CDR3 length: 13 amino acids.

The receptor was derived from a middle-aged man with glioma. The sequencing here drew on PBMCs, taken from a glioma patient whose treatment included an IDH1 peptide vaccine. The chain uses TRBV27 and TRBJ2-5; D remains unclear. The CDR3 reads CASSRRLQETQYF. In DNA, the CDR3 is TGTGCCAGCAGTCGCCGACTTCAAGAGACCCAGTACTTC.